This TCR beta chain emerged from a study of PD-L1 blockade in urothelial cancer (dated by TCRdb to about 2017). Background on the whole study: Therapy was started at some point between 2014 and 2016 for all patients, and atezolizumab 1,200 mg was administered intravenously every 3 weeks. About 90% of the 29 patients were identified as males with urothelial cancer of bladder origin, and a prior smoking history was reported by 18 of 29 patients. Patients had an ECOG performance status of 0 or 1 and had received between 0 and 3 prior chemotherapy regimens. Blood samples were analyzed at two time points: 3 weeks after treatment start (second dose) and 6 weeks after treatment start. Blood samples gave a median of around 140,000 T cells and approximately 81,000 unique TCRs, with a median clonality of about 0.078. An exploratory multi-omic analysis was conducted of the somatic, immune and clinical correlates of response to PD-L1 blockade with atezolizumab in urothelial cancer. TCR sequencing covered pretreatment tumor samples and matched, serially collected peripheral blood taken before and after atezolizumab treatment. Progression-free survival longer than 6 months counted as durable clinical benefit, and TCR features were additionally tested against both progression-free and overall survival. In the same patients who had TCR sequencing, pretreatment tumors also underwent whole exome sequencing and RNA sequencing. Durable clinical benefit was achieved by nine patients but not by the remaining 20. Pretreatment blood TCR-seq was available for under 35 patients, at least one posttreatment blood collection was obtained for about 25 patients, and tumor TCR-seq was available for about 25 patients.

Taken with the paper, the label for time point translates to: pretreatment peripheral blood. The cohort comprised 30 or so patients with locally advanced or metastatic urothelial carcinoma treated at Memorial Sloan Kettering on a trial protocol. Peripheral blood mononuclear cells were collected pretreatment and during treatment, with between 1 and 8 total time points per patient. The Qiagen DNeasy Blood extraction kit was used to purify genomic DNA from total PBMCs and tumor samples. PBMCs were collected pretreatment and during treatment, and were isolated and stored as previously described. Synthetic TCR analog templates were spiked into each PCR to estimate absolute template abundance from read counts. The immunoSEQ assay used bias-controlled V and J gene primers to amplify TCRbeta CDR3 regions from genomic DNA. Rearranged TCRbeta segments were sequenced at approximately 20X coverage. The original methods were these. Sequencing errors were corrected by clustering and CDR3s were annotated against IMGT to assign V, D and J genes. Downstream analyses used only productive TCRbeta rearrangements and left out out-of-frame or stop-codon sequences. To compute clonality, Shannon entropy was normalized by the log of the number of unique productive sequences and then subtracted from one. Clones differing between time points or between blood and tumor were identified using Fisher's exact test with Benjamini-Hochberg correction, with an adjusted p below 0.01 applied as the threshold. TCRdb took over this immuneACCESS table, retaining in-frame rearrangements with V and J assigned. Such tables are incomplete; in checked studies, under half of the missing clones stem from an unresolved V gene, and the remainder is unexplained. The V and J calls and clone size were taken over from that table, and D and trimming were inferred from the DNA. In all, the sample holds tens of thousands of clones, and under 90% of those were seen once. The top ten clonotypes cover around 14% of the sample.

What the work shows at the level of the full study, not this receptor alone: A pretreatment peripheral blood TCR clonality below the median was linked to improved progression-free and overall survival. Because the sample size was small (n ≈ 28) and many of the analyses were exploratory, the results are meant to be hypothesis-generating. Patients with durable benefit showed greater expansion of tumor-associated TCR clones in peripheral blood 3 weeks after starting treatment (n ≈ 21, p = 0.022).

As concerns this clone: The specificity of this receptor is unknown. Base qualities were left out, and no much larger clone turns up one base away.

This clonotype originated in a man between 60 and 70 years old with urothelial cancer. The sample in question was PBMCs, obtained around atezolizumab (anti-PD-L1) treatment.

At the DNA level, the sequence is TGCGCCAGCAGCCAGCCCGGGGGGAGGAGGGAAGCTTTCTTT. It translates to CASSQPGGRREAFF. The receptor chain draws on TRBV4-1 and TRBJ1-1; 5 matching bases give a weak D call of TRBD1. The CDR3 measures 14 amino acids from cysteine to phenylalanine. Solely the CDR3 DNA is kept, with 42 bases framed from the first base. V is cut by 3 bases and J by 8 bases, and the space between the germline ends is 16 bases. CDR1 and CDR2 were assigned from the germline V gene as MGHRA and YSYEKL.